This TCR beta chain comes out of a study of blood T cell repertoires in COVID-19 (dated by TCRdb to about 2020). Broadly, across the study: Samples from collaborators originated in the United States, Italy and Spain and spanned both the acute and convalescent phases of COVID-19. The prospective study material was composed of cDNA or gDNA derived from T cells, B-cell-depleted T cells, or PBMCs. The dataset comprised deeply sampled blood TCRbeta repertoires from subjects exposed to, actively infected with, or recovered from COVID-19. The repertoires were made available in a free public database intended to serve as a resource for research on the immune response to SARS-CoV-2. The samples were drawn from the first 160 participants of the ongoing ImmuneRACE study and from 950 to 1,500 subjects provided by 6 global collaborators. Nearly every sample came with metadata listing a de-identified subject ID, COVID-19 status, age in years and sex. Where available, HLA class I and class II types were obtained from metadata supplied by the sample provider rather than from assay-based typing. Beyond this particular receptor, the publication reports: The amount of clinical and demographic metadata varied by source and participant and was provided uncurated.

Trimming costs V 4 bases and J 9 bases, and their ends lie 14 bases apart. Taken from cysteine to phenylalanine, the CDR3 has 14 residues. Kept here is only the CDR3 DNA, which spans 42 bases and is read in frame from base 1. CDR1 and CDR2 are read off the germline V gene as SGHDT and YYEEEE. About this clone: Its antigen target is currently unknown. Base-call qualities are not available, and no considerably larger clone is one nucleotide away.

TCRbeta CDR3 regions were amplified from genomic DNA using the immunoSEQ Assay, a bias-controlled multiplex PCR. As for how the authors treated the data: The number of nucleated cells in each sample was estimated by amplification of reference gene primers within the assay. Sequence reads were collapsed and filtered to measure the absolute abundance of every unique TCRbeta CDR3 rearrangement. For each sample, productive Simpson clonality was calculated as the square root of Simpson's diversity index across productive rearrangements. Sourced from immuneACCESS, this table was stored by TCRdb with only in-frame sequences that have V and J called. A share of the clones is absent; for the studies checked, an unresolved V gene accounts for under half, and the remainder has no known explanation. V, J and clone size are those of that table, while D and trimming were read from the DNA. This sample holds around 380,000 clones; roughly 80% were observed only once. The ten largest make up 0.85% to 1.3% of the sample.

Collaborating institutions collected whole blood in K2EDTA tubes following their own protocols. For TCRbeta analysis, collaborator samples were shipped as frozen whole blood, as isolated PBMCs, or as DNA extracted from either sample type. Recombination linked TRBV5-6 to TRBJ1-6; there is no confident call for the D gene. The sequencing input was peripheral blood. The clonotype comes from a human donor with acute or convalescent COVID-19. The donor label of this sample is uncertain. CDR3 sequence: CASSRRGGTSPLHF. The DNA reads TGTGCCAGCAGCCGCCGCGGAGGAACTTCACCCCTCCACTTT.